These 25 T cell receptor beta chains came from one sample sequenced in a study of control samples from healthy donors and cancer patients. This table comes from immunoSEQ multiplex PCR, and its TCRdb copy is limited to in-frame clones, with some not included. Altogether 70,000 or so clones are present, 90% to 95% being singletons, with the ten largest covering 6.2%. The sequenced sample was blood. Receptors originate from a woman aged 40 to 50 in good health.

The chain links TRBV3-1 (or the pseudogene TRBV3-2) to TRBJ1-4; D ambiguous. The germline gives CDR1 LGHDT, CDR2 YNNKEL (reference sequence). This CDR3 is built from 16 residues. V lost 4 bases, J lost 3 bases, and 15 bases lay in between. CDR3 nucleotide sequence: TGTGCCAGCAGCCCCCGGGAGACGATCGCTAATGAAAAACTGTTTTTT. This codes for CASSPRETIANEKLFF.

The gene calls are TRBV30 and TRBJ2-5; maybe TRBD1 (6 bases). The CDR3 extends over 17 amino acids. The V gene's germline CDR1 is GTSNPN and CDR2 SVGIG (reference sequence). Trimming removed 0 bases at V and 4 bases at J, with 21 bases between. The CDR3: CAWSVRAGDRVRETQYF. CDR3 bases: TGTGCCTGGAGTGTACGGGCAGGGGATCGGGTGAGAGAGACCCAGTACTTC. Combining the CDR3 with reference TRBV30 and TRBJ2-5 gives the whole variable domain SQTIHQWPATLVQPVGSPLSLECTVEGTSNPNLYWYRQAAGRGLQLLFYSVGIGQISSEVPQNLSASRPQDRQFILSSKKLLLSDSGFYLCAWSVRAGDRVRETQYFGPGTRLLVL.

The rearrangement uses TRBV3-1 (or the pseudogene TRBV3-2) and TRBJ2-7, with a tentative D call TRBD1 (6 bases). Germline V gene lookup returns CDR1 LGHDT and CDR2 YNNKEL (reference sequence). V dropped 1 base and J dropped 7 bases, with 17 bases sitting between them. The CDR3 has 15 amino acids. CDR3 in DNA: TGTGCCAGCAGCCAAGGAGGGGGAGCCTCGCGGGAGCAGTACTTC. This encodes CASSQGGGASREQYF.

This clone was counted a single time. The chain is built from TRBV7-9 and TRBJ1-5; D unclear. CDR3 length: 13 amino acids. The V end lost 5 bases, the J end lost 0 bases, and 5 bases lay between the germline ends. Germline V gene sequence: CDR1 SEHNR, CDR2 FQNEAQ (reference sequence). This CDR3 reads CASSSYSNQPQHF. Written as DNA, the CDR3 is TGTGCCAGCAGCAGTTATAGCAATCAGCCCCAGCATTTT.

The CDR3 bases are TGTGCCAGCAGCTCCAGTGACAGGGGAGGAACTGAAGCTTTCTTT. Translating gives CASSSSDRGGTEAFF. The V and J genes are TRBV11-2 and TRBJ1-1, with 8 bases aligning to TRBD1. CDR1 SGHAT and CDR2 FQNNGV come from the germline V gene. V was clipped by 4 bases and J by 5 bases; unmatched bases: 9. This CDR3 comprises 15 residues.

This chain connects TRBV5-6 to TRBJ1-2, with D hard to call. CDR3 size: 13 residues. V was cut by 1 base and J by 4 bases, with 8 bases left in between. CDR1 is SGHDT and CDR2 is YYEEEE in the germline V gene. The CDR3 spells CASSLPLLYGYTF. The CDR3 DNA reads as TGTGCCAGCAGCTTGCCACTTCTCTATGGCTACACCTTC.

The rearrangement links TRBV7-9 to TRBJ1-6, with D possibly TRBD1 on 5 matching bases. The CDR3 totals 17 residues. With 5 bases removed from V and 10 bases from J, the gap between germline ends came to 24 bases. Germline CDR1 reads SEHNR; CDR2 reads FQNEAQ (reference sequence). Written as DNA, the CDR3 is TGTGCCAGCAGCCTCATGGGGGGGACGAATGTTAACTCACCCCTCCACTTT. This codes for CASSLMGGTNVNSPLHF. The full variable domain, its missing parts supplied by reference TRBV7-9 and TRBJ1-6, is DTGVSQNPRHKITKRGQNVTFRCDPISEHNRLYWYRQTLGQGPEFLTYFQNEAQLEKSRLLSDRFSAERPKGSFSTLEIQRTEQGDSAMYLCASSLMGGTNVNSPLHFGNGTRLTVT.

In the case of this clone: Within the sample, other DNA sequences also encode this same CDR3. The chain recombines TRBV5-1 with TRBJ2-7; 9 bases fit TRBD1. CDR3 length equals 16 residues. Germline assignment: CDR1 SGHRS and CDR2 YFSETQ. With 0 bases clipped from V and 1 base from J, the junction kept 5 bases outside the gene matches. Here the CDR3 reads CASSLASGTGSYEQYF. CDR3 nucleotide sequence: TGCGCCAGCAGCTTGGCCTCCGGGACAGGGTCCTACGAGCAGTACTTC.

DNA of the CDR3: TGTGCCAGCAGAGGGGGACTAGCGGGGGGAGAGACCCAGTACTTC. Its translation is CASRGGLAGGETQYF. J is TRBJ2-5 and V is TRBV7-2; 15 bases line up with TRBD2. The trim removed 6 bases at V and 4 bases at J, leaving 3 bases unmatched. Germline V gives CDR1 SGHTA, CDR2 FQGNSA. There are 15 residues in the CDR3. The full variable domain, with the rest looked up from reference TRBV7-2 and TRBJ2-5, is GAGVSQSPSNKVTEKGKDVELRCDPISGHTALYWYRQSLGQGLEFLIYFQGNSAPDKSGLPSDRFSAERTGGSVSTLTIQRTQQEDSAVYLCASRGGLAGGETQYFGPGTRLLVL.

This clone occurred a few times. J is TRBJ1-1 and V is TRBV7-9; D might be TRBD1 (6 bases). The CDR3 has 12 amino acids. CDR1 and CDR2 (germline): SEHNR, FQNEAQ (reference sequence). Trimming pared 1 base from V and 10 bases from J, leaving 10 bases between. CDR3 bases: TGTGCCAGCAGCTTAGGGACAGCCCTAGCTTTCTTT. Translation gives CASSLGTALAFF. Looking up the rest from reference TRBV7-9 and TRBJ1-1 gives the full variable domain: DTGVSQNPRHKITKRGQNVTFRCDPISEHNRLYWYRQTLGQGPEFLTYFQNEAQLEKSRLLSDRFSAERPKGSFSTLEIQRTEQGDSAMYLCASSLGTALAFFGQGTRLTVV.

J is TRBJ2-7 and V is TRBV10-3, with 7 nucleotides matching TRBD2. After removal of 10 bases from V and 4 bases from J, the junction contained 10 bases not matched to a gene. Germline CDR1 ENHRY, CDR2 SYGVKD. The CDR3 totals 13 residues. CDR3 nucleotide sequence: TGTGCCACGTCGGGGGAGGGCCTATACGAGCAGTACTTC. It codes for CATSGEGLYEQYF.

The V call is TRBV19, the J call TRBJ1-1, with TRBD1 as a possible D gene (5 bases). V was trimmed by 1 base and J by 5 bases, leaving 8 bases between them. CDR1 and CDR2 (germline): LNHDA, SQIVND (reference sequence). This CDR3 is built from 13 residues. The DNA of the CDR3 is TGTGCCAGTAGTATAGGGGGGGAAACTGAAGCTTTCTTT. Its translation is CASSIGGETEAFF.

The J gene is TRBJ2-7, the V gene TRBV7-2; TRBD1 matches 9 bases. Germline V gene lookup returns CDR1 SGHTA and CDR2 FQGNSA. The CDR3 covers 14 residues. J gave up 4 bases and V 1 base, and 2 bases lay outside the gene matches. CDR3 coding DNA: TGTGCCAGCAGCTTAGACGGGACAGGGTACGAGCAGTACTTC. Amino acid sequence: CASSLDGTGYEQYF.

The chain links TRBV12-3 or TRBV12-4 to TRBJ2-7, with D possibly TRBD1 on 5 matching bases. The CDR3 covers 13 residues. Deletions cut 11 bases from V and 5 bases from J, with 19 bases between. The CDR3 DNA sequence: TGTGCCTGCACTCAAAGGGGCAGCAACGAGCAGTACTTC. Its translation is CACTQRGSNEQYF.

CDR3 loop: CASSQYDSGNTIYF. CDR3 DNA sequence: TGTGCCAGCAGCCAATACGATTCTGGAAACACCATATATTTT. The chain is built from TRBV4-2 and TRBJ1-3; D is unclear. The CDR3 covers 14 residues. Trimming cost V 2 bases and J 1 base, with 6 bases left between them. The germline gives CDR1 LGHNA, CDR2 YNFKEQ.

The chain couples TRBV30 to TRBJ2-5, with D perhaps matching TRBD2 (6 bases). The CDR3 runs to 12 residues. Germline CDR1 and CDR2: GTSNPN and SVGIG (reference sequence). Between the trimmed V and J ends, which lost 4 bases and 3 bases, there was a span of 9 bases. The CDR3 DNA sequence: TGTGCCTGGACTTGGGGGGAAGAGACCCAGTACTTC. Its translation is CAWTWGEETQYF.

This chain connects TRBV19 to TRBJ2-7, with D unresolved. Germline V lookup: CDR1 LNHDA, CDR2 SQIVND (reference sequence). This CDR3 contains 14 residues. Trimming took off 5 bases at V and 2 bases at J, with 13 bases between the two ends. The CDR3 is CASSGFSGTYEQYF. As DNA, the CDR3 is TGTGCCAGTAGTGGATTTTCAGGAACCTACGAGCAGTACTTC. The complete variable domain, with remaining parts taken from reference TRBV19 and TRBJ2-7, reads DGGITQSPKYLFRKEGQNVTLSCEQNLNHDAMYWYRQDPGQGLRLIYYSQIVNDFQKGDIAEGYSVSREKKESFPLTVTSAQKNPTAFYLCASSGFSGTYEQYFGPGTRLTVT.

The chain recombines TRBV29-1 with TRBJ1-2; maybe TRBD1 (5 bases). The CDR3 has 12 amino acids. The germline V gene has CDR1 SQVTM and CDR2 ANQGSEA. The V gene lost 3 bases and the J gene lost 8 bases, with 13 bases spanning the gap. For the CDR3, the DNA is TGCAGCGTTGACGGGGGAAGGGAAGGCTACACCTTC. Protein sequence: CSVDGGREGYTF.

The chain uses TRBV7-8 and TRBJ1-1; D is ambiguous. The CDR3 spans 12 residues. The germline V gene encodes CDR1 SGHVS and CDR2 FQNEAQ. V was trimmed by 1 base and J by 8 bases, leaving 8 bases between them. CDR3 bases: TGTGCCAGCAGCTTAGTCCGGGGAGAAGCTTTCTTT. The encoded protein is CASSLVRGEAFF.

The V call is TRBV9, the J call TRBJ2-3, with D possibly TRBD2 on 6 matching bases. Trimming pared 4 bases from V and 4 bases from J, leaving 13 bases between. The germline V gene has CDR1 SGDLS and CDR2 YYNGEE. The CDR3 has 14 residues. CDR3: CASSSGGAADTQYF. DNA for the CDR3: TGTGCCAGCAGCTCAGGAGGGGCTGCAGATACGCAGTATTTT.

This chain uses TRBV19 with TRBJ2-2; TRBD2 agrees at 11 bases. The junction had 6 bases not matched to a gene; V was cut back by 3 bases and J by 6 bases. The CDR3 is 16 residues long. Per the germline V gene, CDR1 is LNHDA and CDR2 is SQIVND (reference sequence). The CDR3: CASSIGLAGGAGELFF. The CDR3 DNA sequence: TGTGCCAGTAGTATTGGCTTAGCGGGGGGGGCCGGGGAGCTGTTTTTT.

The chain recombines TRBV5-6 with TRBJ1-2; maybe TRBD1 (6 bases). V was clipped by 4 bases and J by 9 bases, with 16 bases between them. Per germline, CDR1 SGHDT and CDR2 YYEEEE. The CDR3 has 13 amino acids. The CDR3 nucleotides are TGTGCCAGCAGCGGGGACAACGGCGGCCGCTACACCTTC. Translation gives CASSGDNGGRYTF.

The rearrangement joins TRBV4-1 to TRBJ2-7; possibly TRBD1 for D (6 bases). The germline CDR1 and CDR2 sequences are MGHRA and YSYEKL. The V end lost 3 bases, the J end lost 6 bases, and 15 bases lay between the germline ends. This CDR3 has 14 residues. DNA for the CDR3: TGCGCCAGCAGCCAGATGACAGGAAGGGGCGAGCAGTACTTC. Translated, it gives CASSQMTGRGEQYF.

The table lists this clone with a count of one. The J gene is TRBJ2-7, the V gene TRBV5-4; D ambiguous. CDR3 length: 15 residues. V was shortened by 0 bases and J by 0 bases, with 10 bases between the two germline ends. Germline-derived CDR1 and CDR2 are SGHNT and YYREEE (reference sequence). In DNA form, the CDR3 reads TGTGCCAGCAGCTTGGTCGGGCAAAGCTCCTACGAGCAGTACTTC. Amino acids: CASSLVGQSSYEQYF.

V usage is TRBV5-1 and J usage is TRBJ1-2; TRBD1 might be the D (5 bases). CDR3 size: 16 residues. From germline, CDR1 is SGHRS and CDR2 YFSETQ. Trimming removed 1 base from V and 3 bases from J, with 16 bases in between. CDR3 protein: CASSLTGNPTDYGYTF. Here the CDR3 DNA reads TGCGCCAGCAGCTTGACAGGCAACCCTACCGACTATGGCTACACCTTC. Looking up the rest from reference TRBV5-1 and TRBJ1-2 gives the full variable domain: KAGVTQTPRYLIKTRGQQVTLSCSPISGHRSVSWYQQTPGQGLQFLFEYFSETQRNKGNFPGRFSGRQFSNSRSEMNVSTLELGDSALYLCASSLTGNPTDYGYTFGSGTRLTVV.